Relative to its sample, the clone carrying this T cell receptor (beta chain) is medium-sized (0.01 to 0.1%). This entry belongs to a study of OX40 agonist ivuxolimab in advanced cancers. This table comes from immunoSEQ multiplex PCR, and its TCRdb copy is limited to in-frame clones, with some not included. Among 30,000 to 35,000 clones listed, 89% were seen once. V lost 1 base, J lost 5 bases, and 15 bases lay in between. Per germline, CDR1 SGHDT and CDR2 YYEEEE. This CDR3 contains 15 residues. This chain connects TRBV5-6 to TRBJ1-1; no definite D call. The sample consisted of CD4+ or CD8+ T cells sorted from blood, taken in a trial of the OX40 agonist ivuxolimab. The receptor was isolated from an adult with an advanced solid tumor such as melanoma, head and neck, liver or kidney cancer. The CDR3 region has the DNA TGTGCCAGCAGCTTGAGTATCGGGATGGAAACTGAAGCTTTCTTT. Its protein product is CASSLSIGMETEAFF.